The following is a T cell receptor beta chain sequence with its context. The germline gives CDR1 LGHDT, CDR2 YNNKEL (reference sequence). The CDR3 extends over 15 amino acids. V lost 5 bases and J lost 5; bases outside the gene matches: 5. These data are taken from a study of blood T cell repertoires in COVID-19. Overall study: Sites across the United States, Italy and Spain contributed samples from acute and convalescent COVID-19.

Enrollees, about 18 to 90 years old, lived in 24 US areas. The method was immunoSEQ multiplex PCR; TCRdb's version includes in-frame clones alone and lacks a portion of them. This sample yields 400,000 to 450,000 clones, of which more than 80% are seen a single time; around 1.1% belongs to the top ten. The receptor's source is a man under 40 who had recovered from COVID-19. This chain links TRBV3-1 (or the pseudogene TRBV3-2) with TRBJ2-1, with TRBD2 identical over 11 bases. Source material: PBMCs or T cells enriched from blood (not recorded which). The DNA for the CDR3 is TGTGCCAGCAGCAGCCGGGGACTAGCGGACAATGAGCAGTTCTTC. It specifies CASSSRGLADNEQFF.